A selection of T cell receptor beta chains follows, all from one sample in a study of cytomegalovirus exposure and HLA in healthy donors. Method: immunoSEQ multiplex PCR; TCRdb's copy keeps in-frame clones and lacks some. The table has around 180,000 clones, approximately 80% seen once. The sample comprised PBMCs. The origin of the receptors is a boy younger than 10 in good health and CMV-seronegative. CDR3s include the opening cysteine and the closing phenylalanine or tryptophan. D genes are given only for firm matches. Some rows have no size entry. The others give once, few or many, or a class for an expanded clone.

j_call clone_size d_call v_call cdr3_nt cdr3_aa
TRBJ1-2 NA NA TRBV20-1 TGCAGTGCTGCAAAAGAGAATGGCTACACCTTC CSAAKENGYTF
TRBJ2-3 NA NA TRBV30 TGTGCCTGGAGTGTACTTAACTGGGATACGCAGTATTTT CAWSVLNWDTQYF
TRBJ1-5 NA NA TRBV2 TGTGCCGGGGGCAGGGAATTAAATCAGCCCCAGCATTTT CAGGRELNQPQHF
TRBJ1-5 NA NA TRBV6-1 TGTGCCAGCAGTGAAGCGCAGTACTCAGGGACTAATCAGCCCCAGCATTTT CASSEAQYSGTNQPQHF
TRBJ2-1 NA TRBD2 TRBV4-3 TGCGCCAGCAGCCAGGGGCTAGCGGCCACCGATGAGCAGTTCTTC CASSQGLAATDEQFF
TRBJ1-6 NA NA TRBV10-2 TGCGCCAGCACCGAGCAGTACAGGAATTCACCCCTCCACTTT CASTEQYRNSPLHF
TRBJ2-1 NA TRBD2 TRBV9 TGTGCCAGCAGCGAAAGCGGGGGGGCCTACAATGAGCAGTTCTTC CASSESGGAYNEQFF
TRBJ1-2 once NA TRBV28 TGTGCCAGCAGAACGTCAAGTGGAGCACACTATGGCTACACCTTC CASRTSSGAHYGYTF
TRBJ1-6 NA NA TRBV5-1 TGCGCCAGCAGCTTGGAGGGGATTTATCTGTCACCCCTCCACTTT CASSLEGIYLSPLHF
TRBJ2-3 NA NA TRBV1 TGCACCAGCAGCCGAATTGCGGGAGTGACCCCAGATACGCAGTATTTT CTSSRIAGVTPDTQYF
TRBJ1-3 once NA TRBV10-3 TGTGCCATCAGTGATAATGCCAGGGAACAAGTTGACACCATATATTTT CAISDNAREQVDTIYF
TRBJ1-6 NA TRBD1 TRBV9 TGTGCCAGCAGCGCAAGGCCAGGGGGTGGGTCACCCCTCCACTTT CASSARPGGGSPLHF
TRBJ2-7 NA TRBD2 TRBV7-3 TGTGCCAGCAGCTCCCTAGGGCGACTAGCGGACGGGGTGGGAATCTTC CASSSLGRLADGVGIF
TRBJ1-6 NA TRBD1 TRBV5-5 TGTGCCAGCAGCACACCGGGACAGCAGAGTTCACCCCTCCACTTT CASSTPGQQSSPLHF
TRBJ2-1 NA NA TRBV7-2 TGTGCCAGCAGCCGAGGGGGTGAGCAGTTCTTC CASSRGGEQFF
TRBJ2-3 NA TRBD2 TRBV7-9 TGTGCCAGCAGCCAGGACCTAGCGGGTACAGATACGCAGTATTTT CASSQDLAGTDTQYF
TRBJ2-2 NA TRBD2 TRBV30 TGTGCCTGGAGTAGTAGCGGGGTCCACACCGGGGAGCTGTTTTTT CAWSSSGVHTGELFF